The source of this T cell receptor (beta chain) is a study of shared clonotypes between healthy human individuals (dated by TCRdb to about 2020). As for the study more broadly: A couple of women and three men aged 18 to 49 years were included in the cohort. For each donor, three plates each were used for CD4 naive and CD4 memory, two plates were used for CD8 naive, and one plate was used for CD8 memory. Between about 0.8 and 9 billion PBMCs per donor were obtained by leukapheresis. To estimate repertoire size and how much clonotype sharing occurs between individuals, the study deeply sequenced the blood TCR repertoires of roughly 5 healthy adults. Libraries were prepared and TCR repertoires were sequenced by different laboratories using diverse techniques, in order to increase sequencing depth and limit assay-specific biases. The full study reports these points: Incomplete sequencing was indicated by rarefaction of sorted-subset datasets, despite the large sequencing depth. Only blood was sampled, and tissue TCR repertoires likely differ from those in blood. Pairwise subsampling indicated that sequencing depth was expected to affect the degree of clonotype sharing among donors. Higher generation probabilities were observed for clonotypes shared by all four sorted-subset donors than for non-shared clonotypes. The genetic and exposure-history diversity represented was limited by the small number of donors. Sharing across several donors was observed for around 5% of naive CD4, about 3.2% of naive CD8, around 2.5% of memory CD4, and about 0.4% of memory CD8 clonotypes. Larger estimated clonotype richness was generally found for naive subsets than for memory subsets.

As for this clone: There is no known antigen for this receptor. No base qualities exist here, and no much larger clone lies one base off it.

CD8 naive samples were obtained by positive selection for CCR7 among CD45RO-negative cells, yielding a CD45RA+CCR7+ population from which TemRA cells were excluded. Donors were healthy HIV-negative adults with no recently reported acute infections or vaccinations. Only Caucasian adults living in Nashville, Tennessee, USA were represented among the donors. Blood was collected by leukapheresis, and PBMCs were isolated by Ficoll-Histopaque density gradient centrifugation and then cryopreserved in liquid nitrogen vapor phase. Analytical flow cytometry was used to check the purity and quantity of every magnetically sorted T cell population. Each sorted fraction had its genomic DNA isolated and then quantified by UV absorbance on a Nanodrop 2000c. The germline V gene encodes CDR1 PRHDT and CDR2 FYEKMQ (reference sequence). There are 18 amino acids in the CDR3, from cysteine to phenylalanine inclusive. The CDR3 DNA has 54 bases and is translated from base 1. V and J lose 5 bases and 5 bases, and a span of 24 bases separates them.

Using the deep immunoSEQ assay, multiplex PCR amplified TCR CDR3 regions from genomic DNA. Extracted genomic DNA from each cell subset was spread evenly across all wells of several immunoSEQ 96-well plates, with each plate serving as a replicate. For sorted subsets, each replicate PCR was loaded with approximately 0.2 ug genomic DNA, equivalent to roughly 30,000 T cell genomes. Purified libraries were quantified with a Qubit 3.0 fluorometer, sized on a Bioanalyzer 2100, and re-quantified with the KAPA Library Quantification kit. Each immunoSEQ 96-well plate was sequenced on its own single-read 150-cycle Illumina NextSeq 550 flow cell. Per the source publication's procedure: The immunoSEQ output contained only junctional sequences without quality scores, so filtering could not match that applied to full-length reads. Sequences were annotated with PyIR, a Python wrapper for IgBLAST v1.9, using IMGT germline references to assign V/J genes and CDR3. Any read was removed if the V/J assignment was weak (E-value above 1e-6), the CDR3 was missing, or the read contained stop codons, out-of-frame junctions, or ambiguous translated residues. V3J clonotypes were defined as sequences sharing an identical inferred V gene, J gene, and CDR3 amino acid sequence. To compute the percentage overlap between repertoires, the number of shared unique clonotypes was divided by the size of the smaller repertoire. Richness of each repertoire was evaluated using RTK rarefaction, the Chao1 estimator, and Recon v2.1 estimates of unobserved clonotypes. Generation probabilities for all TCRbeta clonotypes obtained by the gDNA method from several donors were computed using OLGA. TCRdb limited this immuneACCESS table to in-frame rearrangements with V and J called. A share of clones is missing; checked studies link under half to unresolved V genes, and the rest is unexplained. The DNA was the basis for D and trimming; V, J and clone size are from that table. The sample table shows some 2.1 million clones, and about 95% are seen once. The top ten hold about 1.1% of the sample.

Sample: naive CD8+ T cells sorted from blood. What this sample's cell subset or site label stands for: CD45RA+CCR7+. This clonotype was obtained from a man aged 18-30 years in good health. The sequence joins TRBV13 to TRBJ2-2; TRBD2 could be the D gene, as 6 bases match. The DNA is TGTGCCAGCAGCCCTACCCGTTATGGCGGGATGAGAACCGGGGAGCTGTTTTTT. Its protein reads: CASSPTRYGGMRTGELFF.